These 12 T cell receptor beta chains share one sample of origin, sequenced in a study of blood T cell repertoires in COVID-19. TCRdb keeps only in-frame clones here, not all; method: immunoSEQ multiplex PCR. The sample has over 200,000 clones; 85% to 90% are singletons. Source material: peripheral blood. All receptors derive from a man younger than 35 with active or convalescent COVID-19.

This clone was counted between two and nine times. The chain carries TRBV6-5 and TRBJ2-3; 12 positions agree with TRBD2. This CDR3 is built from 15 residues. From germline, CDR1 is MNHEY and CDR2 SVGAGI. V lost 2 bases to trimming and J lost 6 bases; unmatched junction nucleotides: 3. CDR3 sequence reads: CASSYSGLAGDTQYF. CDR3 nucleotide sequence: TGTGCCAGCAGTTACAGTGGACTAGCGGGGGATACGCAGTATTTT.

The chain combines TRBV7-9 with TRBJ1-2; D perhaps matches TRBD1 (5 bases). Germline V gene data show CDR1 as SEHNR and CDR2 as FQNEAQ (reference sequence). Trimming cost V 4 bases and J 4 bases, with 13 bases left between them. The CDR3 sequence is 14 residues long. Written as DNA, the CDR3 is TGTGCCAGCAGCTGGAGGCGGGGCGGCTATGGCTACACCTTC. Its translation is CASSWRRGGYGYTF.

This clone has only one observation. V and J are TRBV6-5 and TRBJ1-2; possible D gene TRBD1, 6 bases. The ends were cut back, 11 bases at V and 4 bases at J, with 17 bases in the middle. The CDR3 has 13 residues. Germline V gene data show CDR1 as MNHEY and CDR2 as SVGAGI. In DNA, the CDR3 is TGTGCCGGCGGACAGTCCTTCCTCTATGGCTACACCTTC. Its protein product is CAGGQSFLYGYTF.

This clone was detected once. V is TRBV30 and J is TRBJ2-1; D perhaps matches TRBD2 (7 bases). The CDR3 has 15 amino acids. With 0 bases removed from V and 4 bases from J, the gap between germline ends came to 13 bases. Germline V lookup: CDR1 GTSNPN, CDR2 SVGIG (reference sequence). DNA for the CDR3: TGTGCCTGGAGTGTGGGGGGGCCGGGTTACAATGAGCAGTTCTTC. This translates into CAWSVGGPGYNEQFF.

CDR3 sequence: CASSPGAGGETQYF. The CDR3 DNA sequence: TGTGCCAGCTCACCAGGGGCGGGAGGAGAGACCCAGTACTTC. The gene calls are TRBV18 and TRBJ2-5, with 8 bases aligning to TRBD2. The CDR3 extends over 14 amino acids. Germline-derived CDR1 and CDR2 are KGHSH and LQKENI. V dropped 2 bases and J dropped 4; count of bases not matched to a gene: 3.

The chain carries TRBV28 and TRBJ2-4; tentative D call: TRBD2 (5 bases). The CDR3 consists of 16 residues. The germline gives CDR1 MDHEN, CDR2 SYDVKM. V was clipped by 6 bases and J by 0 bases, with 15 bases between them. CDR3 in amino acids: CASSPAGSRAKNIQYF. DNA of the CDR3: TGTGCCAGCAGCCCAGCTGGGAGTCGAGCCAAAAACATTCAGTACTTC.

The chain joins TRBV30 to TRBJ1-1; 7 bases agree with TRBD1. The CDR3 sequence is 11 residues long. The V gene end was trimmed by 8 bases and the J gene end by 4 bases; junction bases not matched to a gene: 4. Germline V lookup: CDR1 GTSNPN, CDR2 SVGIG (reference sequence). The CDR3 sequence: CASYRGTEAFF. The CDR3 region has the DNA TGTGCCAGCTACAGGGGCACTGAAGCTTTCTTT.

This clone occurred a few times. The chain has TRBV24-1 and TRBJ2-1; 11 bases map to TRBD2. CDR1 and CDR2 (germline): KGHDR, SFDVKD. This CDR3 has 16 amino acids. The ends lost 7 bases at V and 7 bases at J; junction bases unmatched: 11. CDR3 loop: CATSTVLAGGRNEQFF. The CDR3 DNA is TGTGCCACCAGCACCGTTCTAGCGGGAGGACGGAATGAGCAGTTCTTC.

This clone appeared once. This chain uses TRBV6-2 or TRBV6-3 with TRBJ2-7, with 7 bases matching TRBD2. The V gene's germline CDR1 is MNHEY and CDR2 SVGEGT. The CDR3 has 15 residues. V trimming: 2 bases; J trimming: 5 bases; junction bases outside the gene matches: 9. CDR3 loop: CASSYLRREYHEQYF. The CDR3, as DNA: TGTGCCAGCAGTTACCTCCGGCGGGAGTACCACGAGCAGTACTTC.

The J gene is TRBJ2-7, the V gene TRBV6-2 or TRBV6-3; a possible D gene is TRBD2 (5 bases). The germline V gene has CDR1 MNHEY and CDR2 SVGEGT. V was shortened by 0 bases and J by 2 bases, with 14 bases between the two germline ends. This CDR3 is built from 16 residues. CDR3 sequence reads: CASSYSMWRLTYEQYF. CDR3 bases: TGTGCCAGCAGTTACTCGATGTGGAGGCTTACCTACGAGCAGTACTTC.

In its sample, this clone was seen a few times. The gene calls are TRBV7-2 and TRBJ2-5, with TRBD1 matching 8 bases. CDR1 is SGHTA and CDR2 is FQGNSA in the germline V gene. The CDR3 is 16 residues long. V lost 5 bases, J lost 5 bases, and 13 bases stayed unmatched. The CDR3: CASSALSGGIGETQYF. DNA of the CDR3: TGTGCCAGCAGCGCCCTGTCAGGGGGCATCGGGGAGACCCAGTACTTC.

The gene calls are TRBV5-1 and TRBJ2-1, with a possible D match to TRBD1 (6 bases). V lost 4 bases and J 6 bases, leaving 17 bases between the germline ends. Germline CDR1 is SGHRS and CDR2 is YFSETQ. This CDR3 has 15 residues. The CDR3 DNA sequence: TGCGCCAGCAGCCTGTCGGGGCAAGGGGGCAATGAGCAGTTCTTC. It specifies CASSLSGQGGNEQFF.